This paragraph reports one T cell receptor beta chain. Some clones are missing from TCRdb's copy, which holds only in-frame ones; the method was immunoSEQ multiplex PCR. Here the sample spans 120,000 or so clones, 78% being singletons. The sample is drawn from a study of blood T cell repertoires in COVID-19. The germline V gene encodes CDR1 SGDLS and CDR2 YYNGEE. The V and J ends lost 1 base and 4 bases respectively, with 8 bases between them. CDR3 length: 13 residues. The J gene is TRBJ2-5, the V gene TRBV9, with no clear D. Source material: peripheral blood. This TCR was sampled from a man aged 65 to 85 with acute or convalescent COVID-19. In DNA, the CDR3 is TGTGCCAGCAGCGTACTGCCAGGAGAGACCCAGTACTTC. Protein product: CASSVLPGETQYF. Full variable domain (rest looked up from reference TRBV9 and TRBJ2-5): DSGVTQTPKHLITATGQRVTLRCSPRSGDLSVYWYQQSLDQGLQFLIQYYNGEERAKGNILERFSAQQFPDLHSELNLSSLELGDSALYFCASSVLPGETQYFGPGTRLLVL.